A selection of T cell receptor beta chains follows, all from one sample in a study of cytomegalovirus exposure and HLA in healthy donors. TCRdb keeps only in-frame clones here, not all; method: immunoSEQ multiplex PCR. This sample carries about 140,000 clones, with roughly 2.6% going to the ten biggest clones. Specimen: PBMCs. The receptors originated from a man aged 40-55 years in good health and CMV-seronegative. Both conserved end residues are part of each CDR3. A D gene is named only where the DNA matches it firmly.

V gene	J gene	D gene	CDR3 protein	CDR3 DNA
TRBV6-1	TRBJ2-7	TRBD1	CASSKWTGGSYEQYF	TGTGCCAGCAGTAAATGGACAGGGGGCTCCTACGAGCAGTACTTC
TRBV6-5	TRBJ2-7	-	CASSTSSWGQYEQYF	TGTGCCAGCAGTACCAGTTCGTGGGGGCAATACGAGCAGTACTTC
TRBV23-1	TRBJ2-7	-	CASTPQSEQYF	TGCGCCAGCACCCCGCAGTCCGAGCAGTACTTC
TRBV29-1	TRBJ1-1	TRBD1	CSAKTGDTEAFF	TGCAGCGCCAAAACAGGGGACACTGAAGCTTTCTTT
TRBV5-1	TRBJ2-7	-	CASSLGQADEQYF	TGCGCCAGCAGCTTGGGGCAGGCCGACGAGCAGTACTTC
TRBV11-3	TRBJ2-2	-	CASSPSTGIGELFF	TGTGCCAGCAGCCCCTCAACAGGAATCGGGGAGCTGTTTTTT
TRBV28	TRBJ2-3	-	CASSFFVLYTDTQYF	TGTGCCAGCAGTTTCTTTGTACTTTACACAGATACGCAGTATTTT
TRBV5-1	TRBJ2-1	TRBD1	CASSSDRGWNEQFF	TGCGCCAGCAGCTCGGACAGGGGATGGAATGAGCAGTTCTTC
TRBV7-9	TRBJ1-1	-	CASSSTSSEAFF	TGTGCCAGCAGCTCTACTAGCAGTGAAGCTTTCTTT
TRBV10-3	TRBJ2-5	TRBD2	CAISASSGGASETQYF	TGTGCCATCAGTGCATCTAGCGGGGGGGCCTCAGAGACCCAGTACTTC
TRBV7-9	TRBJ2-5	-	CASSRLGGREETQYF	TGTGCCAGCAGCCGCCTGGGAGGCCGAGAAGAGACCCAGTACTTC
TRBV7-2	TRBJ2-3	TRBD1	CASSFRGQTDTQYF	TGTGCCAGCAGCTTCAGGGGGCAGACAGATACGCAGTATTTT
TRBV6-6	TRBJ2-5	-	CASSASRGNIETQYF	TGTGCCAGCAGCGCTTCTCGGGGGAATATTGAGACCCAGTACTTC
TRBV7-7	TRBJ2-2	TRBD2	CASSPGTSGVGELFF	TGTGCCAGCAGCCCTGGGACTAGCGGGGTAGGGGAGCTGTTTTTT
TRBV7-2	TRBJ2-2	-	CASSRDSLAGELFF	TGTGCCAGCAGTCGGGACTCCCTCGCCGGGGAGCTGTTTTTT
TRBV4-1	TRBJ1-5	-	CASSLTGTQPQHF	TGCGCCAGCAGCCTTACAGGGACTCAGCCCCAGCATTTT
TRBV10-3	TRBJ2-5	TRBD2	CAISQTSGGQETQYF	TGTGCCATCAGTCAGACTAGCGGGGGCCAAGAGACCCAGTACTTC
TRBV6-1	TRBJ1-5	-	CASSVDRSGAINQPQHF	TGTGCCAGCAGTGTCGACCGGTCAGGGGCGATAAATCAGCCCCAGCATTTT
TRBV6-5	TRBJ2-3	-	CASSGTPEDTQYF	TGTGCCAGCAGTGGGACTCCAGAGGATACGCAGTATTTT
TRBV7-2	TRBJ2-2	TRBD1	CASSLDRGLTGELFF	TGTGCCAGCAGCTTAGACAGGGGTCTCACCGGGGAGCTGTTTTTT
TRBV6-5	TRBJ1-2	TRBD1	CASSQAGGGYTF	TGTGCCAGCAGTCAGGCAGGGGGTGGCTACACCTTC
TRBV5-6	TRBJ2-3	TRBD1	CASSPDRGGGTDTQYF	TGTGCCAGCAGCCCCGACAGGGGAGGAGGCACAGATACGCAGTATTTT
TRBV6-5	TRBJ1-2	TRBD1	CASRRDSTRDYGYTF	TGTGCCAGCAGAAGGGACAGCACAAGGGACTATGGCTACACCTTC
TRBV18	TRBJ1-5	TRBD1	CASSPGQGVRRNQPQHF	TGTGCCAGCTCACCGGGACAGGGGGTCAGGCGCAATCAGCCCCAGCATTTT
TRBV2	TRBJ2-3	TRBD1	CASGAGGVDTQYF	TGTGCCAGCGGGGCAGGGGGTGTAGATACGCAGTATTTT
TRBV4-1	TRBJ2-1	-	CASSQDLLASYNEQFF	TGCGCCAGCAGCCAAGATCTACTAGCCTCCTACAATGAGCAGTTCTTC